The sequence of this T cell receptor (beta chain) was determined in a study of TIL therapy for anti-PD-1-resistant metastatic lung cancer. As for the study in general: Patients had a median age of about 55 years (range roughly 35-80).

Sequencing used immunoSEQ v3. The method was immunoSEQ multiplex PCR; TCRdb's version includes in-frame clones alone and lacks a portion of them. The profile shows 30,000 to 45,000 clones, more than 60% of them singletons. Time point: pre-treatment sample, taken before nivolumab and TIL therapy. Germline V lookup: CDR1 SGHNT, CDR2 YENEEA. J gave up 9 bases and V 4 bases, and 5 bases lay outside the gene matches. This CDR3 spans 12 amino acids. This clone was counted once. The sequence was collected from a person between 30 and 80 years old with non-small cell lung cancer. The sequenced sample was blood, obtained at baseline. The chain combines TRBV11-3 with TRBJ2-7; 8 nucleotides align to TRBD1. The CDR3 DNA sequence: TGTGCCAGCAGCTCGTACAGGGGGGTGCAGTACTTC. This sequence encodes CASSSYRGVQYF.